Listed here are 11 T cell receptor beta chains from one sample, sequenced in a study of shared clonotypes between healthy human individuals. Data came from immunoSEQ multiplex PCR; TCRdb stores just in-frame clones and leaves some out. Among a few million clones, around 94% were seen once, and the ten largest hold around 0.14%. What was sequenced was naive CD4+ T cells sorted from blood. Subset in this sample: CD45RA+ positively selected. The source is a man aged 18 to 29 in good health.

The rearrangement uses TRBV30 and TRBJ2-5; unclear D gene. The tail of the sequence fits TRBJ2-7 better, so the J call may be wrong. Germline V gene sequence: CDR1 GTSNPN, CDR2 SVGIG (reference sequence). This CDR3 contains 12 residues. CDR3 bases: TGTGCCTGGAGAAACGTTACCTACGAGCAGTACTTC. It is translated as CAWRNVTYEQYF.

The CDR3 DNA is TGTGCCAGCAGCCCAGGGCTAGTGGGGGTGTACTTC. Protein product: CASSPGLVGVYF. The chain couples TRBV14 to TRBJ2-7, with D perhaps TRBD1 or TRBD2 (5 bases each). CDR1 SGHDN and CDR2 FVKESK come from the germline V gene. The CDR3 spans 12 residues. V shed 4 bases and J shed 12 bases, with 16 bases lying between them.

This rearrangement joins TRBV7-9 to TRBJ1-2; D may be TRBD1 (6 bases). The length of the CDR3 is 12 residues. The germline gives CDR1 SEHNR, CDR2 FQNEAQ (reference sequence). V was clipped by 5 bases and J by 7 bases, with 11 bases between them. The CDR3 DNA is TGTGCCAGCAGCCTACAGGGACGTGGCTACACCTTC. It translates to CASSLQGRGYTF.

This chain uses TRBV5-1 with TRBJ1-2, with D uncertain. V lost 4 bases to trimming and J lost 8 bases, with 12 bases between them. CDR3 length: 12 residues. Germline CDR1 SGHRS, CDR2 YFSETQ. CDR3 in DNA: TGCGCCAGCAGCCCGGACGGAAAGGGCTACACCTTC. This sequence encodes CASSPDGKGYTF.

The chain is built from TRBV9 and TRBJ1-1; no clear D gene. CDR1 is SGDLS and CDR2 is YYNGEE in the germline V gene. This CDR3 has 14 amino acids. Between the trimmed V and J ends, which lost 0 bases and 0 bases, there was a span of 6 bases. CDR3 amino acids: CASSVEPMNTEAFF. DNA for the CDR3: TGTGCCAGCAGCGTAGAGCCAATGAACACTGAAGCTTTCTTT.

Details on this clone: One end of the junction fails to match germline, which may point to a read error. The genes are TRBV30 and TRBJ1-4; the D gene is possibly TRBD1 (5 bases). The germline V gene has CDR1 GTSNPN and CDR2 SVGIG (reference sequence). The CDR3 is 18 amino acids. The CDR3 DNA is TGTGCCTGGATTCTTCGGACACACGATTCCAAGTCCGGTGCGGGAACTGTTTTT. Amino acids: CAWILRTHDSKSGAGTVF.

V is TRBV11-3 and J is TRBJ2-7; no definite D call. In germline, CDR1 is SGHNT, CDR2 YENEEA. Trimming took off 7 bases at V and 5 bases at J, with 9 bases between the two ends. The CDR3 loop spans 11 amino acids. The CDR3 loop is CASTVVHEQYF. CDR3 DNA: TGTGCCAGCACCGTGGTCCACGAGCAGTACTTC.

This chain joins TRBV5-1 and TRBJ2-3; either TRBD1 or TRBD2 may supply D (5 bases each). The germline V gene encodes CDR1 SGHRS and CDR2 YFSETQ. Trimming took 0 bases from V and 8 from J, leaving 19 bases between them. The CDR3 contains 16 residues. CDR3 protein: CASSLEGTGTPSTQYF. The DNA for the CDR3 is TGCGCCAGCAGCTTGGAGGGGACGGGAACCCCCAGTACGCAGTATTTT.

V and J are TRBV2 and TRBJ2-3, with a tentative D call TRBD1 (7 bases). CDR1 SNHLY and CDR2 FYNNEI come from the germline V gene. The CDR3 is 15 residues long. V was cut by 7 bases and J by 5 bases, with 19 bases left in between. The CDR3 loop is CASMPAGTELDTQYF. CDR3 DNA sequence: TGTGCCAGCATGCCCGCGGGGACAGAGTTAGATACGCAGTATTTT. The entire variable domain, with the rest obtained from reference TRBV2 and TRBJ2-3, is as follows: EPEVTQTPSHQVTQMGQEVILRCVPISNHLYFYWYRQILGQKVEFLVSFYNNEISEKSEIFDDQFSVERPDGSNFTLKIRSTKLEDSAMYFCASMPAGTELDTQYFGPGTRLTVL.

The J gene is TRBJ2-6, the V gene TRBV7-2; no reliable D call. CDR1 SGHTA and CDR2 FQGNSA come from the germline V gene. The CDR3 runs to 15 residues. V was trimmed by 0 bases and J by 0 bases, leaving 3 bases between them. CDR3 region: CASSLAASGANVLTF. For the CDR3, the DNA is TGTGCCAGCAGCTTAGCGGCCTCTGGGGCCAACGTCCTGACTTTC.

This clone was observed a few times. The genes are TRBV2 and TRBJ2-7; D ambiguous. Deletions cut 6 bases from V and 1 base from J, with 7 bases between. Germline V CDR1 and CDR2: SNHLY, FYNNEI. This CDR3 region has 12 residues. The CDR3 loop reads CASRDESYEQYF. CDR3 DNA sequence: TGTGCCAGCAGGGACGAGTCCTACGAGCAGTACTTC.